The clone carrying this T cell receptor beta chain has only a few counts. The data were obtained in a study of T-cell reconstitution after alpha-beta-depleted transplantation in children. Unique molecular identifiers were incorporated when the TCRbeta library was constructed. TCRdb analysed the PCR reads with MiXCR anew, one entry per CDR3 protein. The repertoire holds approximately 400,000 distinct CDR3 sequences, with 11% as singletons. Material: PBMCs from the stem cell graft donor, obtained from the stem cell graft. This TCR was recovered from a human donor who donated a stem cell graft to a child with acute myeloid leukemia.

In nucleotides, the CDR3 is TGTGCCAGCACCGCGACAGGCGTTTTTGGCTACACCTTC. Its protein product is CASTATGVFGYTF. The chain has TRBV6-1 and TRBJ1-2; TRBD1 is a possible D gene (6 bases). The V end lost 7 bases, the J end lost 7 bases, and 16 bases lay between the germline ends. There are 13 residues in the CDR3. Germline V gene lookup returns CDR1 MNHNS and CDR2 SASEGT.